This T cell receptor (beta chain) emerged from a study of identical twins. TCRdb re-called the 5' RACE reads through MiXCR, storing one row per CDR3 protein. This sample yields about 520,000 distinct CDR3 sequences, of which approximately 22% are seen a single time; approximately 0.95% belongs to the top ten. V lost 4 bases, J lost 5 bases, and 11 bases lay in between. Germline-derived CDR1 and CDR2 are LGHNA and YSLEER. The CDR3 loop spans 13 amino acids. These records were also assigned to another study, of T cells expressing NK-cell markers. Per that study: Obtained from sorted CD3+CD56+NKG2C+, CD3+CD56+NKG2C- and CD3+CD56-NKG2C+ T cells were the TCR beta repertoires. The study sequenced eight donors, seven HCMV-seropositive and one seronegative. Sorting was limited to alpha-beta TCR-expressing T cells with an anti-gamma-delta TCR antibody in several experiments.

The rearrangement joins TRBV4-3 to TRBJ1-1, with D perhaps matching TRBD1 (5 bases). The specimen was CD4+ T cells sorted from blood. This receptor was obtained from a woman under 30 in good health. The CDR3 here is CASSRAGVTEAFF. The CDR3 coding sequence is TGCGCCAGCAGCCGCGCGGGGGTTACTGAAGCTTTCTTT.